These 15 T cell receptor beta chains were sequenced from one sample in a study of blood T cell repertoires in COVID-19. Data came from immunoSEQ multiplex PCR; TCRdb stores just in-frame clones and leaves some out. The sample records about 260,000 clones, 70% to 90% being singletons. The sequenced material came from peripheral blood. These receptors were taken from a man between 25 and 39 years old with active or convalescent COVID-19.

This clone was counted once. The rearrangement joins TRBV5-1 to TRBJ1-3, with a possible D match to TRBD1 (6 bases). This CDR3 comprises 15 residues. The germline V gene encodes CDR1 SGHRS and CDR2 YFSETQ. Deletions cut 8 bases from V and 0 bases from J, with 15 bases between. CDR3 sequence reads: CASSTGPVSGNTIYF. CDR3 coding DNA: TGCGCCAGTTCGACAGGCCCCGTCTCTGGAAACACCATATATTTT.

This clone has only one observation. The chain carries TRBV27 and TRBJ2-1; 11 nucleotides match TRBD1. CDR3 length equals 15 residues. Germline CDR1 reads MNHEY; CDR2 reads SMNVEV (reference sequence). Germline trimming cut 5 bases from V and 8 bases from J; bases unmatched to any gene: 8. CDR3 sequence reads: CASSPPGQGVHEQFF. CDR3 nucleotide sequence: TGTGCCAGCAGTCCGCCGGGACAGGGGGTCCATGAGCAGTTCTTC.

CDR3 in amino acids: CASSESHLLAPLHF. DNA of the CDR3: TGTGCCAGCAGTGAGTCCCACTTACTAGCGCCCCTCCACTTT. The chain has TRBV6-1 and TRBJ1-6; no clear D. V was trimmed by 3 bases and J by 13 bases, leaving 16 bases between them. Germline V gene data show CDR1 as MNHNS and CDR2 as SASEGT. The length of the CDR3 is 14 residues.

The chain recombines TRBV11-1 with TRBJ1-4, with D possibly being TRBD1 (5 bases). The CDR3 contains 15 residues. V lost 5 bases and J 6 bases, leaving 16 bases between the germline ends. Germline V gene sequence: CDR1 SGHAT, CDR2 FQDESV (reference sequence). The CDR3 loop reads CASSPSTASYEKLFF. Written as DNA, the CDR3 is TGTGCCAGCAGCCCTTCGACAGCCTCTTATGAAAAACTGTTTTTT.

This sequence joins TRBV11-2 and TRBJ2-1, with D possibly TRBD1 on 5 matching bases. Germline CDR1 is SGHAT and CDR2 is FQNNGV. This CDR3 comprises 15 residues. V was pared by 0 bases and J by 7 bases, with 13 bases between. CDR3 amino acids: CASSLDQGWWNEQFF. The CDR3, as DNA: TGTGCCAGCAGCTTAGATCAGGGCTGGTGGAATGAGCAGTTCTTC.

This clone turned up a few times. The CDR3: CASSLGGDGYTF. CDR3 bases: TGCGCCAGCAGTCTGGGAGGGGATGGCTACACCTTC. The rearrangement joins TRBV5-1 to TRBJ1-2; a possible D gene is TRBD1 (5 bases). This CDR3 spans 12 amino acids. Deletions cut 5 bases from V and 6 bases from J, with 11 bases between. In germline, CDR1 is SGHRS, CDR2 YFSETQ.

This chain links TRBV6-5 with TRBJ1-2, with 7 bases lining up with TRBD1. The CDR3 length is 13 residues. The junction had 7 bases not matched to a gene; V was cut back by 5 bases and J by 7 bases. Germline CDR1 MNHEY, CDR2 SVGAGI. DNA for the CDR3: TGTGCCAGCAGTAGAAACCGACAGGGTGGCTACACCTTC. Translation: CASSRNRQGGYTF.

The rearrangement joins TRBV13 to TRBJ2-7; D ambiguous. This CDR3 spans 14 amino acids. Per germline, CDR1 PRHDT and CDR2 FYEKMQ (reference sequence). V was cut by 0 bases and J by 2 bases, with 8 bases left in between. CDR3 DNA: TGTGCCAGCAGCTTAGGTCCAGTTACCTACGAGCAGTACTTC. As protein: CASSLGPVTYEQYF.

J is TRBJ2-4 and V is TRBV20-1, with D perhaps TRBD1 (5 bases). This CDR3 region has 11 residues. Trimming took off 5 bases at V and 5 bases at J, with 7 bases between the two ends. The germline V gene has CDR1 DFQATT and CDR2 SNEGSKA (reference sequence). CDR3 DNA sequence: TGCAGTGCTTTGACAGAAAACATTCAGTACTTC. This sequence encodes CSALTENIQYF.

The CDR3 here is CASSPSSVQETQYF. CDR3 nucleotides: TGTGCCAGCAGTCCTTCTAGCGTACAAGAGACCCAGTACTTC. V usage is TRBV27 and J usage is TRBJ2-5, with D perhaps TRBD2 (6 bases). V gave up 5 bases and J gave up 2 bases, with 12 bases separating them. This CDR3 region has 14 residues. Germline lookup yields CDR1 MNHEY and CDR2 SMNVEV (reference sequence).

This chain joins TRBV11-2 and TRBJ2-7, with D tentatively TRBD1 (5 bases). Deletions cut 11 bases from V and 6 bases from J, with 17 bases between. CDR3 length: 12 amino acids. From germline, CDR1 is SGHAT and CDR2 FQNNGV. The chain's CDR3 is CASSLGRGEQYF. CDR3 bases: TGTGCCTCAAGTCTGGGGCGAGGCGAGCAGTACTTC.

V gene TRBV27 combines with J gene TRBJ2-1; TRBD2 is a possible D gene (6 bases). Deletions cut 0 bases from V and 4 bases from J, with 13 bases between. CDR3 length equals 16 residues. CDR1 MNHEY and CDR2 SMNVEV come from the germline V gene (reference sequence). CDR3 nucleotides: TGTGCCAGCAGTTTATCGGGGCTAGCGTTGTACAATGAGCAGTTCTTC. This sequence encodes CASSLSGLALYNEQFF.

The V and J genes are TRBV29-1 and TRBJ2-7, with 9 bases fitting TRBD2. The germline V gene encodes CDR1 SQVTM and CDR2 ANQGSEA. The CDR3 spans 13 residues. Germline trimming cut 6 bases from V and 3 bases from J; bases unmatched to any gene: 6. The CDR3 nucleotides are TGCAGCGTCCGGACTAGCGCGAGCTACGAGCAGTACTTC. Protein: CSVRTSASYEQYF.

This clone was counted a few times. The chain links TRBV5-1 to TRBJ1-2; 10 positions agree with TRBD1. This CDR3 has 15 amino acids. CDR1 SGHRS and CDR2 YFSETQ come from the germline V gene. Germline trimming cut 1 base from V and 7 bases from J; bases unmatched to any gene: 7. The CDR3 loop reads CASSLWGQGRSGYTF. CDR3 bases: TGCGCCAGCAGCTTGTGGGGACAGGGGAGGTCTGGCTACACCTTC.

The chain recombines TRBV4-2 with TRBJ2-1; tentatively, D is TRBD2 (6 bases). With 4 bases removed from V and 5 bases from J, the gap between germline ends came to 15 bases. Germline CDR1 and CDR2: LGHNA and YNFKEQ. The CDR3 covers 15 residues. CDR3 region: CASSRGENLNNEQFF. The DNA of the CDR3 is TGTGCCAGCAGCCGGGGGGAGAATCTTAACAATGAGCAGTTCTTC.